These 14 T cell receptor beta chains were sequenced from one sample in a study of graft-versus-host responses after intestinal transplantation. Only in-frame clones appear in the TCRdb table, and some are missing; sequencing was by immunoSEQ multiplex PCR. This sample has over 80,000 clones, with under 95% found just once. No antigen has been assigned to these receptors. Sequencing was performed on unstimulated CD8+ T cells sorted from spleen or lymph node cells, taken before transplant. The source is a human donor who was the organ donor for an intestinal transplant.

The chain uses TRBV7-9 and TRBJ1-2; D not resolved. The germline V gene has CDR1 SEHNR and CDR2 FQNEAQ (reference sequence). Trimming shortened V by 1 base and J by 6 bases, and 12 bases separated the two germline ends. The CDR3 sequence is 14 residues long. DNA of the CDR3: TGTGCCAGCAGCTTAGGGGTGGGCGGGGATGGCTACACCTTC. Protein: CASSLGVGGDGYTF.

CDR3 loop: CASSQGRGAHTGELFF. The CDR3 coding sequence is TGCGCCAGCAGCCAAGGGCGGGGGGCCCACACCGGGGAGCTGTTTTTT. The J gene is TRBJ2-2, the V gene TRBV4-3, with 8 bases matching TRBD2. CDR3 size: 16 residues. With 1 base clipped from V and 3 bases from J, the junction kept 4 bases outside the gene matches. Germline CDR1 and CDR2: LGHNA and YSLEER.

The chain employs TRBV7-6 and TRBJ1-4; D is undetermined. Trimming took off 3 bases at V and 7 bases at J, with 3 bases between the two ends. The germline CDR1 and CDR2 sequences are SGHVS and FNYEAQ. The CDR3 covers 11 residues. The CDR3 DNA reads TGTGCCAGCAGCTTCAGTGAAAAACTGTTTTTT. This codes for CASSFSEKLFF. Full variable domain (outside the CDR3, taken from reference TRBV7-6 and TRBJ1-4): GAGVSQSPRYKVTKRGQDVALRCDPISGHVSLYWYRQALGQGPEFLTYFNYEAQQDKSGLPNDRFSAERPEGSISTLTIQRTEQRDSAMYRCASSFSEKLFFGSGTQLSVL.

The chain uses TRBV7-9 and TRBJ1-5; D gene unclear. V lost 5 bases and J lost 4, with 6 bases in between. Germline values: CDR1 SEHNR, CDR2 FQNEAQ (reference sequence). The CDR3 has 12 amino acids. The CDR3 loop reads CASSPGNQPQHF. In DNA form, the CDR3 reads TGTGCCAGCAGCCCAGGAAATCAGCCCCAGCATTTT.

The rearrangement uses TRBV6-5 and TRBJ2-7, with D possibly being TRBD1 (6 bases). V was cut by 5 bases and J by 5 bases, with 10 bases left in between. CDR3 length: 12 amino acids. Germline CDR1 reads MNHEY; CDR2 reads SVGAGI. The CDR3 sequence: CASSLQGHEQYF. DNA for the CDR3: TGTGCCAGCAGTCTACAGGGCCACGAGCAGTACTTC.

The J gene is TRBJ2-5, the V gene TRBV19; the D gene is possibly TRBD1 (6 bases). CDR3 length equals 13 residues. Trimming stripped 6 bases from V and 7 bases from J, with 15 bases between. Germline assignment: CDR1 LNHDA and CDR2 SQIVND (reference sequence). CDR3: CASRDGQGPTQYF. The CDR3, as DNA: TGTGCCAGTAGAGACGGGCAGGGGCCGACCCAGTACTTC.

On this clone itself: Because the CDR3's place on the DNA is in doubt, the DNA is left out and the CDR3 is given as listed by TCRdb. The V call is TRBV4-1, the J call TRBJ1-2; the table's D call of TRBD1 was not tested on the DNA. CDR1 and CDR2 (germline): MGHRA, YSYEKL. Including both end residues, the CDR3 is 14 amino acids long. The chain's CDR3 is CASSQDFGYGTEIF.

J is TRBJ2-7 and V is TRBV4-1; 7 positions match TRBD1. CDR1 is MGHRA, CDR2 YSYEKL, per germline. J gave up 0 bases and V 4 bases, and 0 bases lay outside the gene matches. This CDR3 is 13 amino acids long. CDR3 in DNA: TGCGCCAGCAGCCGGGACAGCTCCTACGAGCAGTACTTC. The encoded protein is CASSRDSSYEQYF.

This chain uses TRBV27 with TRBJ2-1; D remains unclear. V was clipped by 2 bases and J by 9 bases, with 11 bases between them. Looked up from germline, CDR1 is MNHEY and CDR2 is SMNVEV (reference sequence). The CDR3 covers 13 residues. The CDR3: CASSLSDSTEQFF. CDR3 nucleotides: TGTGCCAGCAGTTTAAGCGATTCAACTGAGCAGTTCTTC.

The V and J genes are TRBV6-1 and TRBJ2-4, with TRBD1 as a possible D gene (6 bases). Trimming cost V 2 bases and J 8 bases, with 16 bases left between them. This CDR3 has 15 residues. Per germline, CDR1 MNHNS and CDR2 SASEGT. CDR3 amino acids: CASSEHRGHKDIQYF. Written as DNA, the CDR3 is TGTGCCAGCAGTGAACACCGGGGACATAAGGACATTCAGTACTTC.

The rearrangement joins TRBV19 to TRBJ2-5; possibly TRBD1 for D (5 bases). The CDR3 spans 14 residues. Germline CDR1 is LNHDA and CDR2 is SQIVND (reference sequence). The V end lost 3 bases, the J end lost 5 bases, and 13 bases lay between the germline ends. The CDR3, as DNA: TGTGCCAGTAGTATTGGGGCGTATCGGGAGACCCAGTACTTC. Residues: CASSIGAYRETQYF.

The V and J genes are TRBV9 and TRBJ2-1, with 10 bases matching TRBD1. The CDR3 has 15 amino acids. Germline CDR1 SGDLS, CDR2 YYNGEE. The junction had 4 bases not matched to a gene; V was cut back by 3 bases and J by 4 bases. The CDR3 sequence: CASSADRGQYNEQFF. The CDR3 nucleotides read TGTGCCAGCAGCGCCGACAGGGGGCAGTACAATGAGCAGTTCTTC.

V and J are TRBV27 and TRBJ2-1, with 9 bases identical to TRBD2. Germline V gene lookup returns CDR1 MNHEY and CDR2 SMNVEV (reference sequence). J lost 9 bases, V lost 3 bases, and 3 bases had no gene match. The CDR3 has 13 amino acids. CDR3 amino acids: CASSFAGGVEQFF. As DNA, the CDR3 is TGTGCCAGCAGTTTTGCGGGAGGGGTTGAGCAGTTCTTC.

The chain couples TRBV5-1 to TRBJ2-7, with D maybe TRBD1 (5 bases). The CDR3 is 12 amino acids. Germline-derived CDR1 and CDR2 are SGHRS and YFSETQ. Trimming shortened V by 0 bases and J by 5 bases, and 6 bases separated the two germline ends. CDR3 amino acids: CASSLAGNEQYF. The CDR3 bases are TGCGCCAGCAGCTTGGCAGGGAACGAGCAGTACTTC. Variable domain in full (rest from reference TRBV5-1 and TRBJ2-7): KAGVTQTPRYLIKTRGQQVTLSCSPISGHRSVSWYQQTPGQGLQFLFEYFSETQRNKGNFPGRFSGRQFSNSRSEMNVSTLELGDSALYLCASSLAGNEQYFGPGTRLTVT.